This TCR beta chain was obtained from a study of blood T cell repertoires in COVID-19. Overall study context: Donors in the United States, Italy and Spain gave samples during acute or convalescent COVID-19. In each case, the material was cDNA or gDNA derived from T cells, B-cell-depleted T cells, or PBMCs.

CDR3 length equals 12 residues. CDR1 GTSNPN and CDR2 SVGIG come from the germline V gene (reference sequence). J gave up 8 bases and V 4 bases, and 1 base lay outside the gene matches. The protocol was immunoSEQ multiplex PCR, while the TCRdb copy is restricted to in-frame clones and leaves out a portion. The sample carries more than 95,000 clones, 88% recorded once. This receptor was taken from a man in his fifties with acute or convalescent COVID-19. This chain uses TRBV30 with TRBJ2-1, with 11 bases aligning to TRBD2. The specimen was peripheral blood. CDR3 residues: CAWTSGGYEQFF. The CDR3 DNA is TGTGCCTGGACTAGCGGGGGGTATGAGCAGTTCTTC.